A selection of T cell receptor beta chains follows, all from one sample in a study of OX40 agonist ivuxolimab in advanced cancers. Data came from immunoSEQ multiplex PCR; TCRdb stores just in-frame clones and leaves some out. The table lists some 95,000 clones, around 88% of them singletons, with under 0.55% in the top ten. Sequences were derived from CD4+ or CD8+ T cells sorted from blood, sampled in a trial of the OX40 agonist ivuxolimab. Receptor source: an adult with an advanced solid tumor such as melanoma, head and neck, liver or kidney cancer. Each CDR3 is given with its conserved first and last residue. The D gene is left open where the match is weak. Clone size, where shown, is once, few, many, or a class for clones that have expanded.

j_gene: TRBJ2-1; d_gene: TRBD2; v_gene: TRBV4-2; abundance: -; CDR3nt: TGTGCCAGCAGCCAAAACCCACTAGCGGGGGGACTCAATGAGCAGTTCTTC; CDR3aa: CASSQNPLAGGLNEQFF
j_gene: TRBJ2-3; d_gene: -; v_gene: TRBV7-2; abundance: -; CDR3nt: TGTGCCAGCAGCTTGACAGATACGCAGTATTTT; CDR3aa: CASSLTDTQYF
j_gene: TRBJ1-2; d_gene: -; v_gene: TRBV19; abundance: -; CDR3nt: TGTGCCAGTAGCCCCCCCCGGTCAGCGGACTATGGCTACACCTTC; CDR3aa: CASSPPRSADYGYTF
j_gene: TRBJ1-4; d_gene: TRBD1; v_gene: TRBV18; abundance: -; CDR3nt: TGTGCCAGCTCATTCACCGGGACAGGGGATGAAAAACTGTTTTTT; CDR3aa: CASSFTGTGDEKLFF
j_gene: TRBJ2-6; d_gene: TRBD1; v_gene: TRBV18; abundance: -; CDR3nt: TGTGCCAGCTCTTTCCAATCGGGACAGGGGCGATCTGGGGCCAACGTCCTGACTTTC; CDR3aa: CASSFQSGQGRSGANVLTF
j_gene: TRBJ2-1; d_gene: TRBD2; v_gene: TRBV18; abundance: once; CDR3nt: TGTGCCAGCTCCCCCGGGGGGGCAGGAAACAATGAGCAGTTCTTC; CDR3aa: CASSPGGAGNNEQFF
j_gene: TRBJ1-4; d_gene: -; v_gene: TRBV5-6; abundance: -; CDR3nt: TGTGCCAGCAGCCTCGGACCGAATCCAACTAATGAAAAACTGTTTTTT; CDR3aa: CASSLGPNPTNEKLFF
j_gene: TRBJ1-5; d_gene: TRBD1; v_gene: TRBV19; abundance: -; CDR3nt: TGTGCCAGTTGGGGGAGAACGACAGGGCTCCAGCCCCAGCATTTT; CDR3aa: CASWGRTTGLQPQHF
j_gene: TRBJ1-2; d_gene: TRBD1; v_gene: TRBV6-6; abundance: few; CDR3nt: TGTGCCAGCAGTTACTCTTCGACAGGGGGCTATGGCTACACCTTC; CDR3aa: CASSYSSTGGYGYTF
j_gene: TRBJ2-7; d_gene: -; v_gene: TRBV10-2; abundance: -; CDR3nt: TGCGCCAGCAGTGGAGGCAGCTCCTACGAGCAGTACTTC; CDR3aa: CASSGGSSYEQYF
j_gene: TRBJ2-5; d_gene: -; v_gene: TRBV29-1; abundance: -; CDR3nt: TGCAGCGCGGGTCCCCAAGAGACCCAGTACTTC; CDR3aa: CSAGPQETQYF